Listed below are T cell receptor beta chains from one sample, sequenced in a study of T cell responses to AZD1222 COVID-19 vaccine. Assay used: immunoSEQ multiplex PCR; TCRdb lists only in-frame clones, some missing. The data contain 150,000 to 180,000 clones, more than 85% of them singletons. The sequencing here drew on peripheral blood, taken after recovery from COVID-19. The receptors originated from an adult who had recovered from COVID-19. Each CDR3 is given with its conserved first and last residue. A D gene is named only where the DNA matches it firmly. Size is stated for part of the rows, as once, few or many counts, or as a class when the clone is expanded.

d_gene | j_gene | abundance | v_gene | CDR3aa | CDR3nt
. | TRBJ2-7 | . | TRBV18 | CASSPGPSYEQYF | TGTGCCAGCTCACCGGGACCTTCCTACGAGCAGTACTTC
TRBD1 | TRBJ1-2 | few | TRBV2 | CASSVAQQGAIHGYTF | TGTGCCAGCAGTGTAGCTCAACAGGGGGCGATTCATGGCTACACCTTC
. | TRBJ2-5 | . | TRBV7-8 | CASSPDPVRGTQYF | TGTGCCAGCAGCCCCGACCCGGTTAGAGGGACCCAGTACTTC
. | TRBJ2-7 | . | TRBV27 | CASSPTTGPNEQYF | TGTGCCAGCAGTCCGACGACAGGCCCTAACGAGCAGTACTTC
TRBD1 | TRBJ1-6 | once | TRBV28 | CASSGGGTVYNSPLHF | TGTGCCAGCAGTGGGGGGGGGACAGTCTATAATTCACCCCTCCACTTT
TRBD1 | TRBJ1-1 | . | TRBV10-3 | CAISESTGTGVNTEAFF | TGTGCCATCAGTGAGTCGACCGGGACAGGGGTAAATACTGAAGCTTTCTTT
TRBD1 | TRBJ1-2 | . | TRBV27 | CASSLTTGRDGYTF | TGTGCCAGCAGTTTAACGACAGGGCGGGATGGCTACACCTTC
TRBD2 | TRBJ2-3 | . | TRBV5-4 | CASSLKAGDGNTQYF | TGTGCCAGCAGCTTAAAAGCGGGAGATGGAAATACGCAGTATTTT
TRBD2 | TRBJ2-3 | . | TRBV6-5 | CASRVRTSRTDTQYF | TGTGCCAGCAGGGTGCGGACTAGCCGCACAGATACGCAGTATTTT
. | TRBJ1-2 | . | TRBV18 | CASSPGVGYTF | TGTGCCAGCTCACCAGGGGTCGGCTACACCTTC
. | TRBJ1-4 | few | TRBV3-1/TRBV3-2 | CASSQEGRSWEKLFF | TGTGCCAGCAGCCAAGAGGGGCGGTCATGGGAAAAACTGTTTTTT
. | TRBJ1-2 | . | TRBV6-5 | CASVDSLYGYTF | TGTGCCAGTGTTGACAGCCTGTATGGCTACACCTTC
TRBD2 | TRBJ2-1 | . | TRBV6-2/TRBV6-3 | CASSDVLAGYNEQFF | TGTGCCAGCAGTGACGTGCTAGCGGGATACAATGAGCAGTTCTTC
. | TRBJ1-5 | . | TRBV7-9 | CASSLAGAHSNQPQHF | TGTGCCAGCAGCTTAGCTGGCGCGCATAGCAATCAGCCCCAGCATTTT
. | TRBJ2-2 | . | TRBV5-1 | CASSPLGPTLGELFF | TGCGCCAGCAGCCCCCTGGGTCCAACACTAGGGGAGCTGTTTTTT
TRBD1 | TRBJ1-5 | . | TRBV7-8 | CASSLVQARRGLHQPQHF | TGTGCCAGCAGCTTAGTCCAGGCCCGCAGGGGGCTACATCAGCCCCAGCATTTT
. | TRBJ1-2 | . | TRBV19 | CASSIPGSGYTF | TGTGCCAGTAGTATTCCAGGGAGCGGCTACACCTTC
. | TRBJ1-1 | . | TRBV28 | CGAWGVVAREAFF | TGTGGAGCGTGGGGGGTGGTGGCCAGGGAAGCTTTCTTT
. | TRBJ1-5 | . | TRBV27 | CASSLGANQPQHF | TGTGCCAGCAGTTTGGGGGCGAATCAGCCCCAGCATTTT
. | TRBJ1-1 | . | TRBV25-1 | CASSDGMNTEAFF | TGTGCCAGCAGTGACGGTATGAACACTGAAGCTTTCTTT
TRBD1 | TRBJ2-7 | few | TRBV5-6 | CASSGTGGWNEQYF | TGTGCCAGCAGCGGAACAGGGGGTTGGAACGAGCAGTACTTC
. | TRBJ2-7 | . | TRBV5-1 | CASSLGLRRDHEQYF | TGCGCCAGCAGCTTGGGCCTTCGGAGAGACCACGAGCAGTACTTC
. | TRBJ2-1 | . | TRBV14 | CASSQDSYNEQFF | TGTGCCAGCAGCCAAGACAGCTACAATGAGCAGTTCTTC
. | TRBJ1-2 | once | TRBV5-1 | CASSLGGDRYGYTF | TGCGCCAGCAGCTTGGGAGGGGATCGCTATGGCTACACCTTC
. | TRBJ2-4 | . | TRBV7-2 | CASSNDRQALAKNIQYF | TGTGCCAGCAGCAACGACAGGCAGGCCTTAGCCAAAAACATTCAGTACTTC
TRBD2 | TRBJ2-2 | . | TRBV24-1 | CATSDFRLAGGPGTGELFF | TGTGCCACCAGTGATTTTCGGCTAGCGGGAGGGCCGGGCACCGGGGAGCTGTTTTTT
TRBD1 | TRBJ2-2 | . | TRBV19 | CASSRRTGLNTGELFF | TGTGCCAGTAGTAGGAGGACAGGGCTGAACACCGGGGAGCTGTTTTTT